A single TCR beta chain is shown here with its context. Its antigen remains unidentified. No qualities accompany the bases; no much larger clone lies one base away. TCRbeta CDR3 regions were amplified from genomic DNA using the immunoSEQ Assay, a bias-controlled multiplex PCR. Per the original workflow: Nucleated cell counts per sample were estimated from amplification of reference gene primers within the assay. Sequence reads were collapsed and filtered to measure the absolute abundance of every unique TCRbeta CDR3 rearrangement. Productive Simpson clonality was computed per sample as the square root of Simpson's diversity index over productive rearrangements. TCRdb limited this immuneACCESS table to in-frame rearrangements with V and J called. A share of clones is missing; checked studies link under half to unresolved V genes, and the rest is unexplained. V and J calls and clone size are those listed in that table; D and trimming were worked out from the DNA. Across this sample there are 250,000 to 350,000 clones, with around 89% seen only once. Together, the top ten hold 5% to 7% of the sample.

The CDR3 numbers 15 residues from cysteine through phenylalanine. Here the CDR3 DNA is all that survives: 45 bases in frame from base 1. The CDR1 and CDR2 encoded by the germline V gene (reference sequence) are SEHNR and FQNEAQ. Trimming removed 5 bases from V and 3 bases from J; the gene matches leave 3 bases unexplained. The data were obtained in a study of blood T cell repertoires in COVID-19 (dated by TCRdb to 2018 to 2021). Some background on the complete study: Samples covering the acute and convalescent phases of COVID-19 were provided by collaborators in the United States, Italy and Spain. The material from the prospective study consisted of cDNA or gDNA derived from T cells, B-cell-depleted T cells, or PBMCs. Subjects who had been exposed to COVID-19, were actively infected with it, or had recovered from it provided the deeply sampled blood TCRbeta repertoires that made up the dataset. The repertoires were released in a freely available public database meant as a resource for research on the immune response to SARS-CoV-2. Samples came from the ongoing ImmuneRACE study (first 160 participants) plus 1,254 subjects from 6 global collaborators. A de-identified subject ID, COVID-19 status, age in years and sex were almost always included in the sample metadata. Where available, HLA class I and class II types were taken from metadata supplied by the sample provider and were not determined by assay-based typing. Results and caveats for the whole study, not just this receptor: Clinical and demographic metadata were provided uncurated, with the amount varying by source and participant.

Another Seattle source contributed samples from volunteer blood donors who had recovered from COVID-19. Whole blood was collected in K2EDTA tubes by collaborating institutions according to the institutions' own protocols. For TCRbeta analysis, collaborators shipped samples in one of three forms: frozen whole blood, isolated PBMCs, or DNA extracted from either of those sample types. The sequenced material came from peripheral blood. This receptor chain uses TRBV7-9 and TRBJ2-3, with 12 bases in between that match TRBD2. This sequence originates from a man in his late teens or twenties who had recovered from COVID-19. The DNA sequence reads TGTGCCAGCAGCGCCGGGACTAGCGGGACAGATACGCAGTATTTT. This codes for CASSAGTSGTDTQYF.